The rows below give T cell receptor beta chains drawn from one sample of a study of T cell changes during pregnancy in multiple sclerosis. Assay: immunoSEQ multiplex PCR; the TCRdb copy retains only in-frame clones and omits some. This sample has some 41,000 clones; about nine tenths occur once, and the top ten carry over 0.4%. The sample consisted of CD4+ T cells from peripheral blood mononuclear cells, taken in the third trimester of pregnancy. These receptors were collected from a female donor in good health, enrolled as a control in a pregnancy study. CDR3s include the opening cysteine and the closing phenylalanine or tryptophan. The order of the fields is V gene, D gene, J gene, clone size, CDR3 protein, CDR3 DNA. The D gene is left open where the match is weak. Clone size is not always given. Where it is, it says once, few, many or a class for expanded clones.

v_call: TRBV4-1
d_call: .
j_call: TRBJ2-3
clone_size: .
cdr3_aa: CASSQDEAATDTQYF
cdr3_nt: TGCGCCAGCAGCCAAGATGAAGCGGCCACAGATACGCAGTATTTT

v_call: TRBV11-1
d_call: .
j_call: TRBJ2-7
clone_size: .
cdr3_aa: CASSLHHGGEQYF
cdr3_nt: TGTGCCAGCAGCTTACATCACGGGGGCGAGCAGTACTTC

v_call: TRBV5-1
d_call: .
j_call: TRBJ1-2
clone_size: once
cdr3_aa: CASSLRSGGVNYGYTF
cdr3_nt: TGCGCCAGCAGCCTACGATCGGGGGGGGTTAACTATGGCTACACCTTC

v_call: TRBV5-4
d_call: TRBD2
j_call: TRBJ2-1
clone_size: .
cdr3_aa: CASSLGGRGSYNEQFF
cdr3_nt: TGTGCCAGCAGCTTGGGCGGGAGGGGATCCTACAATGAGCAGTTCTTC

v_call: TRBV9
d_call: TRBD1
j_call: TRBJ1-1
clone_size: .
cdr3_aa: CASSGTGLNTEAFF
cdr3_nt: TGTGCCAGCAGCGGGACAGGGCTGAACACTGAAGCTTTCTTT

v_call: TRBV2
d_call: TRBD1
j_call: TRBJ1-2
clone_size: .
cdr3_aa: CASRHQLGFRQGAGFTYGYTF
cdr3_nt: TGTGCCAGCAGACACCAGCTGGGCTTCCGACAGGGGGCGGGGTTTACCTATGGCTACACCTTC

v_call: TRBV18
d_call: .
j_call: TRBJ2-1
clone_size: .
cdr3_aa: CASSPAQGHEQFF
cdr3_nt: TGTGCCAGCTCACCCGCTCAGGGACACGAGCAGTTCTTC

v_call: TRBV7-3
d_call: .
j_call: TRBJ2-1
clone_size: .
cdr3_aa: CASSPSSQNEQFF
cdr3_nt: TGTGCCAGCAGCCCCAGCTCACAGAACGAGCAGTTCTTC

v_call: TRBV6-6
d_call: TRBD1
j_call: TRBJ1-1
clone_size: .
cdr3_aa: CASSYGAGGRTTEAFF
cdr3_nt: TGTGCCAGCAGTTACGGGGCAGGGGGGAGGACCACTGAAGCTTTCTTT

v_call: TRBV13
d_call: .
j_call: TRBJ2-2
clone_size: .
cdr3_aa: CASRPAGTGELFF
cdr3_nt: TGTGCCAGCAGGCCGGCGGGCACCGGGGAGCTGTTTTTT

v_call: TRBV7-2
d_call: TRBD2
j_call: TRBJ2-7
clone_size: .
cdr3_aa: CASSFRWGGYEQYF
cdr3_nt: TGTGCCAGCAGCTTTAGGTGGGGGGGGTACGAGCAGTACTTC

v_call: TRBV7-3
d_call: TRBD1
j_call: TRBJ2-7
clone_size: .
cdr3_aa: CASSSGQGFDEQYF
cdr3_nt: TGTGCCAGCAGCTCCGGACAGGGATTTGACGAGCAGTACTTC

v_call: TRBV30
d_call: .
j_call: TRBJ2-7
clone_size: .
cdr3_aa: CAWSVAQGGEQYF
cdr3_nt: TGTGCCTGGAGTGTGGCTCAGGGGGGCGAGCAGTACTTC

v_call: TRBV19
d_call: .
j_call: TRBJ1-2
clone_size: .
cdr3_aa: CASSIAAGVLHGYTF
cdr3_nt: TGTGCCAGTAGTATTGCGGCAGGGGTGTTGCATGGCTACACCTTC

v_call: TRBV27
d_call: TRBD2
j_call: TRBJ2-3
clone_size: .
cdr3_aa: CASSSPGLATASDTQYF
cdr3_nt: TGTGCCAGCAGTTCACCGGGACTAGCGACCGCGTCAGATACGCAGTATTTT

v_call: TRBV7-2
d_call: .
j_call: TRBJ2-2
clone_size: .
cdr3_aa: CASSLVGANTGELFF
cdr3_nt: TGTGCCAGCAGCTTAGTCGGGGCGAACACCGGGGAGCTGTTTTTT

v_call: TRBV28
d_call: .
j_call: TRBJ1-6
clone_size: .
cdr3_aa: CASSFLQSPLHF
cdr3_nt: TGTGCCAGCAGTTTCCTTCAGTCACCCCTCCACTTT

v_call: TRBV2
d_call: .
j_call: TRBJ2-5
clone_size: .
cdr3_aa: CASSDRLRRETQYF
cdr3_nt: TGTGCCAGCAGTGATCGGCTAAGGAGAGAGACCCAGTACTTC

v_call: TRBV10-3
d_call: .
j_call: TRBJ1-2
clone_size: .
cdr3_aa: CAISDSGSADGYTF
cdr3_nt: TGTGCCATCAGTGATTCCGGGTCGGCGGATGGCTACACCTTC

v_call: TRBV5-1
d_call: TRBD2
j_call: TRBJ2-7
clone_size: once
cdr3_aa: CASSPPTSGGAHEQYF
cdr3_nt: TGCGCCAGCAGTCCCCCTACTAGCGGGGGGGCCCACGAGCAGTACTTC

v_call: TRBV10-3
d_call: .
j_call: TRBJ1-5
clone_size: .
cdr3_aa: CAGGNNQPQHF
cdr3_nt: TGTGCGGGAGGGAACAATCAGCCCCAGCATTTT